The following is a TCR beta chain sequence with its context. Authors' data handling: Amplifying reference gene primers gave estimates of nucleated cell counts. Sequencing used immunoSEQ multiplex PCR; TCRdb keeps in-frame clones, though not all of them. The DNA gave D and trimming, while V, J and clone size come from that table. The top ten clones hold 0.2% to 0.3% of a sample with roughly 700,000 clones, approximately 90% of them seen once. V was pared by 0 bases and J by 3 bases, with 5 bases of the junction left unmatched. From germline, CDR1 is MGHDK and CDR2 SYGVNS. The length of the CDR3 is 16 residues. The data stem from a study of blood T cell repertoires in COVID-19. Whole-study context: Whether acute or convalescent, the COVID-19 samples came from the United States, Italy and Spain. The cDNA or gDNA used as material had been derived from T cells, B-cell-depleted T cells, or PBMCs.

The clonotype was recovered from a woman between 18 and 30 years old with acute or convalescent COVID-19. Sequenced input: peripheral blood. The rearrangement uses TRBV25-1 and TRBJ1-2, with TRBD1 matching over 9 bases. The CDR3 loop reads CASSEYRDRVDYGYTF. The CDR3 DNA reads as TGTGCCAGCAGTGAATACAGGGACAGGGTTGACTATGGCTACACCTTC.